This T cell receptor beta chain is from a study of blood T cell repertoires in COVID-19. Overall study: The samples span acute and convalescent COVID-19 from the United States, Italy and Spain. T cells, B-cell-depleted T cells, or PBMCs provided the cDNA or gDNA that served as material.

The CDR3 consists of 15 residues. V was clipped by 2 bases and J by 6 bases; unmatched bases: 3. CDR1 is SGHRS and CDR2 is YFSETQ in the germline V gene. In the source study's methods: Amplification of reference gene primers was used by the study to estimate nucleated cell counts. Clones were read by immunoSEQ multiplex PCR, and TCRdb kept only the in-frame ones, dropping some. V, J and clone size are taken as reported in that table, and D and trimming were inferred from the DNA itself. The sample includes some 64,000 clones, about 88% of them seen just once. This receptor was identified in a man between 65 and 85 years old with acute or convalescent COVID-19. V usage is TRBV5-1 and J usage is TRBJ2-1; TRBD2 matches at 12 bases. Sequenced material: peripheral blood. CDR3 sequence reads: CASSLSSGGGNEQFF. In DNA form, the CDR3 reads TGCGCCAGCAGCTTATCTAGCGGGGGGGGCAATGAGCAGTTCTTC.